This T cell receptor beta chain emerged from a study of cytomegalovirus exposure and HLA in healthy donors. Study-wide points: Researchers left out some V segments, among them TRBV6-2 and TRBV6-3, as indistinguishable.

On this clone: Its specificity is unknown.

Per the germline V gene, CDR1 is LNHDA and CDR2 is SQIVND (reference sequence). The CDR3 spans 15 residues. Trimming removed 5 bases from V and 2 bases from J, with 12 bases in between. This PCR relied on a set of 60 Vbeta primers and 13 Jbeta primers. Clones were sequenced by immunoSEQ multiplex PCR, and TCRdb holds only the in-frame ones, with some missing. In the table there are approximately 120,000 clones, less than 80% of which are singletons. The sequence was obtained from a woman aged 45-59 years in good health and CMV-seropositive. The genes are TRBV19 and TRBJ2-2; TRBD1 is a possible D gene (6 bases). Source material: PBMCs. CDR3 sequence (DNA): TGTGCCAGTAGTCCCAGGGGCATTAACACCGGGGAGCTGTTTTTT. It yields the protein CASSPRGINTGELFF.